This TCR beta chain appears in the sequencing data of a study of liver allograft versus peripheral blood T cells. At the level of the study: Liver transplant recipients had T cell receptor repertoires compared between transplanted liver and peripheral blood.

TCRdb recomputed calls from the reads with MiXCR, one row per CDR3 protein. The data show over a thousand distinct CDR3 sequences, around 16% seen once. The ends were cut back, 6 bases at V and 0 bases at J, with 9 bases in the middle. The CDR3 is 12 amino acids. Germline V gene sequence: CDR1 DFQATT, CDR2 SNEGSKA (reference sequence). The V call is TRBV20-1, the J call TRBJ2-7; D not resolved. This TCR was sampled from a human patient who had a liver transplant. Some T cells may be transferred from the graft donor. CDR3 bases: TGCAGTGCCCCCCCTAACTCCTACGAGCAGTACTTC. It is translated as CSAPPNSYEQYF.